This T cell receptor beta chain was sequenced for a study of CD8+CD57+ T cells in acquired aplastic anemia. The CDR3 totals 14 residues. Germline loops: CDR1 SGHKS, CDR2 YYEKEE (reference sequence). V lost 1 base and J 2 bases, leaving 10 bases between the germline ends. Template material for TCR beta VDJ and CDR3 profiling consisted of genomic DNA. In TCRdb, the reads were re-called with MiXCR into one record per CDR3 protein. The sample holds approximately 160,000 distinct CDR3 sequences, around half seen once. Patients included in sequencing had previously demonstrated CD8+CD57+ cell expansion by flow cytometry. All patients had severe acquired aplastic anemia. The study sampled blood from patients who had received no therapy.

Input material: sorted CD4+, CD8+, or CD8+CD57+ T cells (not recorded which) from PBMCs. This chain connects TRBV5-5 to TRBJ2-7, with D perhaps TRBD1 (5 bases). The receptor was derived from a human donor with aplastic anemia. CDR3 DNA: TGTGCCAGCAGCTTGTCAGACAGCGCCTACGAGCAGTACTTC. It encodes CASSLSDSAYEQYF.